This is a list of T cell receptor beta chains from one sample in a study of blood T cell repertoires in COVID-19. The method was immunoSEQ multiplex PCR; TCRdb's version includes in-frame clones alone and lacks a portion of them. The data show over 200,000 clones, 65% to 85% seen once. The sample consisted of peripheral blood. The receptors originated from a woman between 25 and 40 years old with COVID-19, enrolled during active disease. Each CDR3 is given with its conserved first and last residue. A D gene is named only where the DNA matches it firmly. Some rows mark clone size as missing; the rest say once, few, many or name a class of expanded clone.

abundance	j_gene	v_gene	d_gene	CDR3nt	CDR3aa
few	TRBJ1-2	TRBV5-1	.	TGCGCCAGCAGCTTGGTTCAGGGTAACTATGGCTACACCTTC	CASSLVQGNYGYTF
.	TRBJ1-3	TRBV6-1	.	TGTGCCAGCAGTTCCCCAGGAGGGACTGGAAACACCATATATTTT	CASSSPGGTGNTIYF
once	TRBJ2-1	TRBV5-4	TRBD2	TGTGCCAGCAGCCTTAGCGGGGAGTCCTACAATGAGCAGTTCTTC	CASSLSGESYNEQFF
.	TRBJ2-4	TRBV18	.	TGTGCCAGCTCACCGAAACAGGGAGAGGCCAAAAACATTCAGTACTTC	CASSPKQGEAKNIQYF
.	TRBJ2-7	TRBV10-1	TRBD1	TGCGCCAGCACCTATGGACAGGGAAAAATTCATCCAACCTACGAGCAGTACTTC	CASTYGQGKIHPTYEQYF
.	TRBJ1-6	TRBV4-1	TRBD1	TGCGCCACGAACAGGGGGGTAAATTCACCCCTCCACTTT	CATNRGVNSPLHF
.	TRBJ1-1	TRBV28	.	TGTGCCAGCAGAAGAGACAGGTGGGACACTGAAGCTTTCTTT	CASRRDRWDTEAFF
few	TRBJ1-6	TRBV5-1	.	TGCGCCAGCAGTCAGTACCGGGACATACTCCACTTT	CASSQYRDILHF
.	TRBJ2-7	TRBV27	TRBD2	TGTGCCAGCAGTTTATCCGGGACTAGGAGCGGATACGAGCAGTACTTC	CASSLSGTRSGYEQYF
.	TRBJ2-5	TRBV7-3	.	TGTGCCAGCAGCTTATGGAGGGAAGAGACCCAGTACTTC	CASSLWREETQYF
once	TRBJ2-7	TRBV6-5	.	TGTGCCAGCAGTTACTTAACAGCACCACAGTTCTACGAGCAGTACTTC	CASSYLTAPQFYEQYF
.	TRBJ1-4	TRBV28	TRBD1	TGTGCCAGCAGTTTACCCGGGACAGGAGTTATTGCAACTAATGAAAAACTGTTTTTT	CASSLPGTGVIATNEKLFF
.	TRBJ2-5	TRBV24-1	.	TGTGCCACCAGTGATTTGAGTGGCCCCGAGACCCAGTACTTC	CATSDLSGPETQYF
.	TRBJ2-5	TRBV7-9	TRBD1	TGTGCCAGCAGCCCTCGGACAGGGGAAGTGGAGACCCAGTACTTC	CASSPRTGEVETQYF
few	TRBJ1-2	TRBV28	.	TGTGCCAGCAGTTCGGCGGGGGCGAGATATGGCTACACCTTC	CASSSAGARYGYTF
.	TRBJ2-2	TRBV9	TRBD2	TGTGCCAGCAGCGTGACTAGCGGGGGGCAGACCGGGGAGCTGTTTTTT	CASSVTSGGQTGELFF
.	TRBJ1-5	TRBV30	TRBD1	TGTGCCTGGTCGGAGGGGACAGGGATGCCGAGGCCCCAGCATTTT	CAWSEGTGMPRPQHF
.	TRBJ1-2	TRBV28	.	TGTGCCATCCCCGGGTCCGGCCCCGGCTACACCTTC	CAIPGSGPGYTF
.	TRBJ2-5	TRBV6-7	TRBD2	TGTGCCAGCAGTTACTTCGGGACTAGCACAGAGACCCAGTACTTC	CASSYFGTSTETQYF
.	TRBJ1-4	TRBV7-9	TRBD1	TGTGCCAGCAGCCCAACAGGGGCTAATGAAAAACTGTTTTTT	CASSPTGANEKLFF
.	TRBJ2-5	TRBV7-7	.	TGTGCCAGCAGCTTCGTCTCTGGGGCCGGAGAGACCCAGTACTTC	CASSFVSGAGETQYF
.	TRBJ2-1	TRBV12-5	.	TGTGCTAGTGGTTTGAGCGACCTAGGAGATGAGCAGTTCTTC	CASGLSDLGDEQFF
.	TRBJ1-1	TRBV30	.	TGTGCCTGGAGTCTAAACACTGAAGCTTTCTTT	CAWSLNTEAFF
once	TRBJ2-3	TRBV20-1	.	TGCAGTGCTAGTTTGGGGAGGCGGGGCACAGATACGCAGTATTTT	CSASLGRRGTDTQYF
.	TRBJ1-2	TRBV28	.	TGTGCCAGCAGTTTTCCTGCCCCCCTATATGGCTACACCTTC	CASSFPAPLYGYTF
.	TRBJ1-1	TRBV28	TRBD1	TGTGCCAGCAGGGTCCGGGACAGGGTACAAGCTTTCTTT	CASRVRDRVQAFF